One and the same sample provided the 17 T cell receptor beta chains below, sequenced in a study of blood T cell repertoires in COVID-19. The data were produced by immunoSEQ multiplex PCR, yet TCRdb's version contains in-frame clones alone and is incomplete. This repertoire shows around 250,000 clones, 85% found once; its top ten account for 8.5% to 9.5%. Sequencing used PBMCs or T cells enriched from blood (not recorded which). These receptors originate from a woman in her 50s with acute COVID-19.

The table lists this clone with a count of one. V gene TRBV28 combines with J gene TRBJ1-6; TRBD1 matches 9 bases. Unmatched junction bases numbered 7, after V lost 4 bases and J lost 9 bases. Germline values: CDR1 MDHEN, CDR2 SYDVKM. CDR3 size: 15 residues. CDR3 amino acids: CASSSAGTGISPLHF. Here the CDR3 DNA reads TGTGCCAGCAGTTCCGCCGGGACAGGGATTTCACCCCTCCACTTT.

The chain is built from TRBV27 and TRBJ1-4; 8 bases align to TRBD1. Unmatched junction bases numbered 7, after V lost 6 bases and J lost 7 bases. This CDR3 comprises 14 residues. CDR1 is MNHEY, CDR2 SMNVEV, per germline (reference sequence). The CDR3 loop is CASRTGTGSEKLFF. CDR3 DNA sequence: TGTGCCAGCAGGACTGGGACAGGAAGTGAAAAACTGTTTTTT.

The V gene is TRBV12-5, the J gene TRBJ2-5; TRBD2 matches at 9 bases. The germline CDR1 and CDR2 sequences are LGHNT and FRNRAP. The CDR3 spans 16 residues. Unmatched junction bases numbered 9, after V lost 2 bases and J lost 5 bases. In DNA form, the CDR3 reads TGTGCTAGTGGTTTGTCCTATGAGCGGGGGGTCGAGACCCAGTACTTC. Translating it yields CASGLSYERGVETQYF.

This clone was observed a single time. The rearrangement links TRBV21-1 to TRBJ1-5. TRBV21-1 is marked as a pseudogene. The CDR3 consists of 16 residues. CDR3 in amino acids: CASSKAARGGNQPQHF. The CDR3 region has the DNA TGTGCCAGCAGCAAAGCAGCCCGGGGGGGCAATCAGCCCCAGCATTTT.

The rearrangement uses TRBV25-1 and TRBJ1-2; the match to TRBD1 covers 7 bases. This CDR3 contains 15 residues. Germline V lookup: CDR1 MGHDK, CDR2 SYGVNS. The V gene end was trimmed by 1 base and the J gene end by 4 bases; junction bases not matched to a gene: 6. CDR3 loop: CASSELKEGAYGYTF. DNA of the CDR3: TGTGCCAGCAGTGAATTGAAAGAGGGGGCCTATGGCTACACCTTC.

The chain combines TRBV3-1 (or the pseudogene TRBV3-2) with TRBJ1-2; tentative D call: TRBD1 (6 bases). The CDR3 spans 16 residues. The V and J ends lost 4 bases and 6 bases respectively, with 21 bases between them. CDR1 and CDR2 from the germline V gene are LGHDT and YNNKEL (reference sequence). CDR3 sequence: CASSPRVRGKGDGYTF. The CDR3 DNA reads TGTGCCAGCAGCCCACGAGTGCGGGGGAAGGGGGATGGCTACACCTTC.

V gene TRBV5-1 combines with J gene TRBJ2-5; a possible D gene is TRBD1 (6 bases). V was shortened by 1 base and J by 5 bases, with 15 bases between the two germline ends. The CDR3 has 15 residues. Germline V CDR1 and CDR2: SGHRS, YFSETQ. CDR3 sequence reads: CASSLMGALQETQYF. The CDR3 DNA reads TGCGCCAGCAGCTTGATGGGGGCCCTACAGGAGACCCAGTACTTC.

The rearrangement uses TRBV11-2 and TRBJ1-1, with 8 bases aligning to TRBD1. Germline loops: CDR1 SGHAT, CDR2 FQNNGV. The CDR3 length is 16 residues. V shed 5 bases, J shed 4 bases, and the junction held 12 bases outside the gene matches. The CDR3 loop is CASSITVGGTGTEAFF. The CDR3 DNA reads as TGTGCCAGCAGCATTACGGTCGGCGGGACAGGCACTGAAGCTTTCTTT.

The chain is built from TRBV7-3 and TRBJ2-3; D possibly corresponds to TRBD1 (6 bases). Germline V gives CDR1 SGHTA, CDR2 FQGTGA. Trimming cost V 4 bases and J 0 bases, with 17 bases left between them. CDR3 length: 17 amino acids. The CDR3 here is CASSSNLGASSTDTQYF. The CDR3 DNA sequence: TGTGCCAGCAGCTCTAACCTGGGGGCCTCTAGCACAGATACGCAGTATTTT. The full variable domain, with the rest looked up from reference TRBV7-3 and TRBJ2-3, is GAGVSQTPSNKVTEKGKYVELRCDPISGHTALYWYRQSLGQGPEFLIYFQGTGAADDSGLPNDRFFAVRPEGSVSTLKIQRTERGDSAVYLCASSSNLGASSTDTQYFGPGTRLTVL.

The V gene is TRBV29-1, the J gene TRBJ2-7, with D possibly being TRBD1 (5 bases). The CDR3 length is 14 residues. V dropped 4 bases and J dropped 0 bases, with 13 bases sitting between them. Germline lookup yields CDR1 SQVTM and CDR2 ANQGSEA. CDR3 sequence (DNA): TGCAGCGTTGCGCAGGGTTCTAGCTCCTACGAGCAGTACTTC. As protein: CSVAQGSSSYEQYF.

V usage is TRBV5-1 and J usage is TRBJ2-3; tentatively, D is TRBD2 (5 bases). The V and J ends lost 0 bases and 0 bases respectively, with 11 bases between them. This CDR3 is 16 amino acids long. CDR1 is SGHRS and CDR2 is YFSETQ in the germline V gene. The CDR3 reads CASSLGGEPSTDTQYF. CDR3 DNA sequence: TGCGCCAGCAGCTTGGGTGGGGAGCCCAGCACAGATACGCAGTATTTT.

This clone was observed many times. The chain uses TRBV2 and TRBJ2-3; 8 bases align to TRBD1. V was pared by 4 bases and J by 4 bases, with 7 bases of the junction left unmatched. The CDR3 totals 15 residues. Germline V CDR1 and CDR2: SNHLY, FYNNEI. The CDR3 coding sequence is TGTGCCAGCAGTGTGGGGCAGGGGGCGGCAGATACGCAGTATTTT. It is translated as CASSVGQGAADTQYF. Variable domain in full (rest from reference TRBV2 and TRBJ2-3): EPEVTQTPSHQVTQMGQEVILRCVPISNHLYFYWYRQILGQKVEFLVSFYNNEISEKSEIFDDQFSVERPDGSNFTLKIRSTKLEDSAMYFCASSVGQGAADTQYFGPGTRLTVL.

The chain joins TRBV24-1 to TRBJ1-2; TRBD1 matches 7 bases. V lost 4 bases to trimming and J lost 4 bases; unmatched junction nucleotides: 2. In germline, CDR1 is KGHDR, CDR2 SFDVKD. The CDR3 has 13 amino acids. The CDR3 region is CATSDRDSYGYTF. The CDR3 DNA reads TGTGCCACCAGTGACAGGGACAGCTATGGCTACACCTTC.

The chain employs TRBV30 and TRBJ2-1; the match to TRBD1 covers 10 bases. With 2 bases clipped from V and 9 bases from J, the junction kept 4 bases outside the gene matches. The V gene's germline CDR1 is GTSNPN and CDR2 SVGIG (reference sequence). This CDR3 is 13 amino acids long. The CDR3 loop reads CAWSRQGAGEQFF. CDR3 DNA: TGTGCCTGGAGTCGACAGGGGGCAGGTGAGCAGTTCTTC. The full variable domain, completed using reference TRBV30 and TRBJ2-1, is SQTIHQWPATLVQPVGSPLSLECTVEGTSNPNLYWYRQAAGRGLQLLFYSVGIGQISSEVPQNLSASRPQDRQFILSSKKLLLSDSGFYLCAWSRQGAGEQFFGPGTRLTVL.

V is TRBV2 and J is TRBJ1-1; 7 bases match TRBD1. Losses at the gene ends were 8 bases for V and 4 bases for J; bases not matched to a gene: 7. CDR3 length equals 13 residues. Germline-derived CDR1 and CDR2 are SNHLY and FYNNEI. CDR3 in amino acids: CASYQGVGTEAFF. Here the CDR3 DNA reads TGTGCCAGCTATCAGGGGGTGGGCACTGAAGCTTTCTTT.

The V call is TRBV7-2, the J call TRBJ1-1; D is unresolved. CDR3 length: 14 amino acids. The V end was cut by 1 base, the J end by 4 bases, with 10 bases between. CDR1 is SGHTA and CDR2 is FQGNSA in the germline V gene. The CDR3 bases are TGTGCCAGCAGCTTAGAACGTGTGGCCACTGAAGCTTTCTTT. Translated, it gives CASSLERVATEAFF.

This chain uses TRBV27 with TRBJ1-1; D perhaps matches TRBD1 (6 bases). Between the trimmed V and J ends, which lost 2 bases and 10 bases, there was a span of 17 bases. CDR3 length: 14 amino acids. Germline V gene sequence: CDR1 MNHEY, CDR2 SMNVEV (reference sequence). This CDR3 is CASSLVGAEERAFF. The CDR3, as DNA: TGTGCCAGCAGTTTAGTGGGGGCCGAAGAAAGAGCTTTCTTT.